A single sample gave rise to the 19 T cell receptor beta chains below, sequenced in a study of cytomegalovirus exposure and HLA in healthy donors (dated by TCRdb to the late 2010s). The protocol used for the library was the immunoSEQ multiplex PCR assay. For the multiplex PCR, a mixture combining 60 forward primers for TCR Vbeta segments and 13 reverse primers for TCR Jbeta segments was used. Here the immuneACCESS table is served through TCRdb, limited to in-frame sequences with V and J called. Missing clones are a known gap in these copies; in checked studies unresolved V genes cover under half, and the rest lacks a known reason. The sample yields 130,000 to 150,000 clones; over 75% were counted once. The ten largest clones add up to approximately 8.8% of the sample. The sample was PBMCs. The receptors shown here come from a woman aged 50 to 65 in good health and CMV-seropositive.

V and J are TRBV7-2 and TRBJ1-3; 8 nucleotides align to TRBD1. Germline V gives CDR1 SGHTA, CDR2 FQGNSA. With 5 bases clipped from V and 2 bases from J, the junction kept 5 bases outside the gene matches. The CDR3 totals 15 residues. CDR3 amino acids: CASSGRTGPGNTIYF. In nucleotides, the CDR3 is TGTGCCAGCAGCGGCCGGACAGGGCCTGGAAACACCATATATTTT.

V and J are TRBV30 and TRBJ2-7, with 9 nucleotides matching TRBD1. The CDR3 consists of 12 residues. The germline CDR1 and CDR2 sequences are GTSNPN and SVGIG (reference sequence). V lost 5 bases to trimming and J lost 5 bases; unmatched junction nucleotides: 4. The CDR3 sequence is CAWGQGSDEQYF. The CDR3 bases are TGTGCCTGGGGACAGGGGAGCGACGAGCAGTACTTC.

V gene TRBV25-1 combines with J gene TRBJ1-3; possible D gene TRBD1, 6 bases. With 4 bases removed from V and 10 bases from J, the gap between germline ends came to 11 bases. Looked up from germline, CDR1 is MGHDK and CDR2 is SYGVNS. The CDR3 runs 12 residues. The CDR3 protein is CASSGTGRTIYF. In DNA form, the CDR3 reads TGTGCCAGCAGTGGCACAGGGAGAACCATATATTTT. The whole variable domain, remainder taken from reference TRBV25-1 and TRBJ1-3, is EADIYQTPRYLVIGTGKKITLECSQTMGHDKMYWYQQDPGMELHLIHYSYGVNSTEKGDLSSESTVSRIRTEHFPLTLESARPSHTSQYLCASSGTGRTIYFGEGSWLTVV.

Here the CDR3 reads CAWVINYGYTF. The CDR3 nucleotides are TGTGCCTGGGTAATTAACTATGGCTACACCTTC. The V gene is TRBV30, the J gene TRBJ1-2; D call uncertain. V was clipped by 5 bases and J by 1 base, with 5 bases between them. This CDR3 spans 11 amino acids. The V gene's germline CDR1 is GTSNPN and CDR2 SVGIG (reference sequence).

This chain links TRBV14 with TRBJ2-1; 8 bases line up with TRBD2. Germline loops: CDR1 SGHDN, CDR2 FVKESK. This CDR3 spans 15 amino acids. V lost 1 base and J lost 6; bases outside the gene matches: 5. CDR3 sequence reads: CASSQVGGAPNEQFF. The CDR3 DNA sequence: TGTGCCAGCAGCCAAGTCGGGGGGGCCCCCAATGAGCAGTTCTTC. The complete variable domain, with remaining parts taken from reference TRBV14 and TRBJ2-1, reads EAGVTQFPSHSVIEKGQTVTLRCDPISGHDNLYWYRRVMGKEIKFLLHFVKESKQDESGMPNNRFLAERTGGTYSTLKVQPAELEDSGVYFCASSQVGGAPNEQFFGPGTRLTVL.

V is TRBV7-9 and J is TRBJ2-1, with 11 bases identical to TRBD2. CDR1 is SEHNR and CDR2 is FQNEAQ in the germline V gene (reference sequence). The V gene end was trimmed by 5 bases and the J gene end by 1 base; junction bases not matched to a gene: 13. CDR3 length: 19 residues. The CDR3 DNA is TGTGCCAGCAGCCCCTCTCTAAAGACTAGCGGGGCTTCCTACAATGAGCAGTTCTTC. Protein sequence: CASSPSLKTSGASYNEQFF.

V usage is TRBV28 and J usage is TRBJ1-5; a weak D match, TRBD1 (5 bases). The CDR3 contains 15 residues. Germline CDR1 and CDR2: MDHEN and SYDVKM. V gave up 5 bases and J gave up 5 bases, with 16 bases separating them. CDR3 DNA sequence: TGTGCCAGCAGTCCCGGGGGAGGGAGGGATCAGCCCCAGCATTTT. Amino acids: CASSPGGGRDQPQHF.

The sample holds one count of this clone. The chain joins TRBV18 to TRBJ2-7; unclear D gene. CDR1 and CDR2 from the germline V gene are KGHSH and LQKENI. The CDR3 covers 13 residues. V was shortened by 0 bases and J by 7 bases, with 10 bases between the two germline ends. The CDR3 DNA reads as TGTGCCAGCTCACCACCGACGGGTTCAGAGCAGTACTTC. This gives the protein CASSPPTGSEQYF.

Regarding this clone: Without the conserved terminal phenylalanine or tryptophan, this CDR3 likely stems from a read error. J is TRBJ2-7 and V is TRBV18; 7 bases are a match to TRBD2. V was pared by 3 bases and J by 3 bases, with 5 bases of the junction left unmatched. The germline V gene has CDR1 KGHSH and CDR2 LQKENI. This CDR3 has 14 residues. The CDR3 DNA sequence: TGTGCCAGCTCACCCGGTCGGGGGGACTACGAGCAGTACCTC. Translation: CASSPGRGDYEQYL.

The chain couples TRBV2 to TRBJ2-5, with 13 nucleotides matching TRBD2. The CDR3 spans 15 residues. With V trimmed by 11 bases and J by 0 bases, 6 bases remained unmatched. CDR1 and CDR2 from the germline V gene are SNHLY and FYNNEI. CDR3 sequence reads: CAGLAGESYQETQYF. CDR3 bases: TGTGCCGGACTAGCGGGGGAAAGTTACCAAGAGACCCAGTACTTC.

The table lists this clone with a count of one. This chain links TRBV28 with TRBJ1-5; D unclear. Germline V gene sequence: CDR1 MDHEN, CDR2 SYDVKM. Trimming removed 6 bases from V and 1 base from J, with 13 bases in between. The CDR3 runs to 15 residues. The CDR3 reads CASSSGKRSNQPQHF. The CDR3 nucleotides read TGTGCCAGCAGCTCAGGAAAGCGGAGCAATCAGCCCCAGCATTTT.

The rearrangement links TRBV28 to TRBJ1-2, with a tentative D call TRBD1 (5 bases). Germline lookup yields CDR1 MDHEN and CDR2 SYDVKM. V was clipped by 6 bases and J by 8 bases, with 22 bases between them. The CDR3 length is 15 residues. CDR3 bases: TGTGCCAGCAGGGTATCCGGGCTCACAAAGGGGGGCTACACCTTC. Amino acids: CASRVSGLTKGGYTF.

CDR3: CASSPEPGQDPGTEAFF. Written as DNA, the CDR3 is TGTGCCAGCAGCCCGGAGCCGGGACAGGACCCGGGGACTGAAGCTTTCTTT. The rearrangement uses TRBV7-9 and TRBJ1-1; 8 bases map to TRBD1. V was clipped by 5 bases and J by 5 bases; unmatched bases: 16. CDR3 length equals 17 residues. CDR1 is SEHNR and CDR2 is FQNEAQ in the germline V gene (reference sequence). The variable domain in full, completed from reference TRBV7-9 and TRBJ1-1, reads DTGVSQNPRHKITKRGQNVTFRCDPISEHNRLYWYRQTLGQGPEFLTYFQNEAQLEKSRLLSDRFSAERPKGSFSTLEIQRTEQGDSAMYLCASSPEPGQDPGTEAFFGQGTRLTVV.

The CDR3 coding sequence is TGTGCCAGCAGGATAACAGGGGGCGGTCAGCCCCAGCATTTT. Protein product: CASRITGGGQPQHF. The chain uses TRBV28 and TRBJ1-5; 9 nucleotides match TRBD1. J was trimmed by 6 bases and V by 6 bases; bases with no gene match: 6. Germline V lookup: CDR1 MDHEN, CDR2 SYDVKM. The CDR3 runs to 14 residues.

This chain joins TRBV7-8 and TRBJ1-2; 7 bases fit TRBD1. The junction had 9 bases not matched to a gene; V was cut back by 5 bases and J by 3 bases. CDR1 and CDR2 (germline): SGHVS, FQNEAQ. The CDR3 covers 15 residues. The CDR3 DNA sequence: TGTGCCAGCAGCCCGTTAGACAGGGCCGACTATGGCTACACCTTC. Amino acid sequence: CASSPLDRADYGYTF.

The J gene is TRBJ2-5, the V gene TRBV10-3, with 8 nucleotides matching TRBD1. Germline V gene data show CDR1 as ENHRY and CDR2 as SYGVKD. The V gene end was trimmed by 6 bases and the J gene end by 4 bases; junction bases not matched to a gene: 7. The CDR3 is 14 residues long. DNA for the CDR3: TGTGCCATCAGGGACGACAGGGGCGTAGAGACCCAGTACTTC. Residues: CAIRDDRGVETQYF.

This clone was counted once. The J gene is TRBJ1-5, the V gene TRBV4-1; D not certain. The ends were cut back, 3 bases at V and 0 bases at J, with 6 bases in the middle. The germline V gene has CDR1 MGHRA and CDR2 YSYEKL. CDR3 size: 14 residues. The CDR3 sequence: CASSQIDSNQPQHF. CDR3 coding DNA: TGCGCCAGCAGCCAGATAGATAGCAATCAGCCCCAGCATTTT.

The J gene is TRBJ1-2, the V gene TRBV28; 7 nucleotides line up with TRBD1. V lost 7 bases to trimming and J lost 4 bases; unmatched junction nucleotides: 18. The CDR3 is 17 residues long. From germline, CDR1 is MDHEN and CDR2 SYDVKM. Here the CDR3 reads CASKGEGGGLVPYGYTF. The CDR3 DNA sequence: TGTGCCAGCAAAGGGGAAGGGGGCGGCTTGGTTCCCTATGGCTACACCTTC.

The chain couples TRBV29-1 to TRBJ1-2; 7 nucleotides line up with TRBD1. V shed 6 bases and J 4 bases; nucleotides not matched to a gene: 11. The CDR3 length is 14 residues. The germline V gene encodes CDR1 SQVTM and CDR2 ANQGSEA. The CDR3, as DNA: TGCAGCGTCCTCCGGAACGACAGGGCCTATGGCTACACCTTC. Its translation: CSVLRNDRAYGYTF.